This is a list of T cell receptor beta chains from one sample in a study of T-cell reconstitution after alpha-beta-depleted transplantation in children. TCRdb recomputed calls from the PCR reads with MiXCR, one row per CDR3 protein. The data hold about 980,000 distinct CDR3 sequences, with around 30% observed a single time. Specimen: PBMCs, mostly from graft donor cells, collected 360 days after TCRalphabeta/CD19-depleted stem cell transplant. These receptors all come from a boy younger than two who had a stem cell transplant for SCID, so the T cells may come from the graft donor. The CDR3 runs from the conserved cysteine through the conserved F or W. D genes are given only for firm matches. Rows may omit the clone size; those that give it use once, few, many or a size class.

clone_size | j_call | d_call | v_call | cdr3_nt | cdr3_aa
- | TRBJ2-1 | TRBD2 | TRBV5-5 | TGTGCCAGCAGCTTGATCTCTAGCGGGGTCAATGAGCAGTTCTTC | CASSLISSGVNEQFF
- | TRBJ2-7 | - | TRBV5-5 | TGTGCCAGCAGCTTGGTGTCTAGCGTTTACGAGCAGTACTTC | CASSLVSSVYEQYF
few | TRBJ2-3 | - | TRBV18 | TGTGCCAGCTCACCTCCCTCAGGGGCAGATACGCAGTATTTT | CASSPPSGADTQYF
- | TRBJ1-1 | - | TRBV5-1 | TGCGCCACCTCCAAGGAATTGAACACTGAAGCTTTCTTT | CATSKELNTEAFF
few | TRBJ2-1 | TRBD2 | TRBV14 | TGTGCCAGCAGCCGACTCAGGGAGGGACGGCAGTTCTTC | CASSRLREGRQFF
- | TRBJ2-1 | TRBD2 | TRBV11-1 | TGTGCCAGCAGCTTAGCGCAAGGGACTAGCGGCTTATCGGTCCGGGGTGAGCAGTTCTTC | CASSLAQGTSGLSVRGEQFF
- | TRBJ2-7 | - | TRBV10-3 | TGTGCCATCGGAGCTGGCGGGGTAGGCGAGCAGTACTTC | CAIGAGGVGEQYF
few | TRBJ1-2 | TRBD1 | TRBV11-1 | TGTGCCAGCAGCTTCTTCCCGGAGACAGGGAATCTTGGGTATGGCTACACCTTC | CASSFFPETGNLGYGYTF
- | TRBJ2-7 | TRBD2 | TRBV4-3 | TGCGCCAGCAGCCAAGGTTGGGGGGGAGCGGGCGAGCAGTACTTC | CASSQGWGGAGEQYF
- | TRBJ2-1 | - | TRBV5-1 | TGCGCCAGCAGCTTGGGGGGGCCAGGCTACAATGAGCAGTTCTTC | CASSLGGPGYNEQFF
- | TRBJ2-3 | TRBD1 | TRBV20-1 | TGCAGTGCCACAATTGGGACAGGGAAGACAGATACGCAGTATTTT | CSATIGTGKTDTQYF
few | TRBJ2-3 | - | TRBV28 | TGTGCCAGCAGTTTACGGCGGGCTCACTACACAGATACGCAGTATTTT | CASSLRRAHYTDTQYF
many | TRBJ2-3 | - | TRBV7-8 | TGTGCCAGCAGCTTAGCAGGGGCGACCCCCACAGATACGCAGTATTTT | CASSLAGATPTDTQYF
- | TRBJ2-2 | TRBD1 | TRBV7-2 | TGTGCCAGCAGCCCAGGGGGCGCGGTCACCGGGGAGCTGTTTTTT | CASSPGGAVTGELFF
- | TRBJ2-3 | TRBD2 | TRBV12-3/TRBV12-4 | TGTGCCAGCAGTTTAGGGGGGGGAGGGTTCTTGAACCCAGATACGCAGTATTTT | CASSLGGGGFLNPDTQYF
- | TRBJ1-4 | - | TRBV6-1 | TGTGCCAGCCGTGTTACAGGCTTACGTTCCGATAATGAAAAACTGTTTTTT | CASRVTGLRSDNEKLFF
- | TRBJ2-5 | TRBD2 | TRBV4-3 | TGCGCCAGCAGCCAAATAGCGGGGGGACCTCAAGAGACCCAGTACTTC | CASSQIAGGPQETQYF
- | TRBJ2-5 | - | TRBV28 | TGTGCCAGCAGTTTAAGGCGGCCTCGTGGGGAGACCCAGTACTTC | CASSLRRPRGETQYF
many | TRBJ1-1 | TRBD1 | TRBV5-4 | TGTGCCAGCCGGACAGGGTTGAACACTGAAGCTTTCTTT | CASRTGLNTEAFF
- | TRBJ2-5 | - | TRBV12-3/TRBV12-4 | TGTGCCAGCAGTTTCAGGCTAGGACAAGAGACCCAGTACTTC | CASSFRLGQETQYF
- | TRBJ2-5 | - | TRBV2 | TGTGCCAGCAGTGAAAGGGGCCTTAAAGAGACCCAGTACTTC | CASSERGLKETQYF
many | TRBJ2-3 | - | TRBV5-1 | TGCGCCAGCAGCTTGATTTCCACAGATACGCAGTATTTT | CASSLISTDTQYF
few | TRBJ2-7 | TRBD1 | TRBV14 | TGTGCCAGCAGCGGGGCGGGTGGGACAGCCACCTACGAGCAGTACTTC | CASSGAGGTATYEQYF
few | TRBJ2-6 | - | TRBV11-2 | TGTGCCAGCAGCTTAGTGGAGGGGCTCAGCTCTGGGGCCAACGTCCTGACTTTC | CASSLVEGLSSGANVLTF
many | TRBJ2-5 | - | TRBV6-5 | TGTGCCAGCAGTTACGTGAACAGGGAAGAGACCCAGTACTTC | CASSYVNREETQYF
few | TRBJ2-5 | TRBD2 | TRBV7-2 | TGTGCCAGCAGCTTAAGCCGGCTAGCGGAACAAGAGACCCAGTACTTC | CASSLSRLAEQETQYF
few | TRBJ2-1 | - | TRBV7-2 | TGTGCCAGCAGCTTATTTAGGGGTAATGAGCAGTTCTTC | CASSLFRGNEQFF
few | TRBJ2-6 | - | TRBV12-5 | TGTGCTAGTGGTTTGCCCCGCCCGGAGCATTCTGGGGCCAACGTCCTGACTTTC | CASGLPRPEHSGANVLTF
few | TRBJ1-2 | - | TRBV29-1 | TGCAGCGTTTCCCCGACAGAGAACTATGGCTACACCTTC | CSVSPTENYGYTF
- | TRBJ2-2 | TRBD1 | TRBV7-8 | TGTGCCAGCAGCTTCTATCCGACAGGGGGATACACCGGGGAGCTGTTTTTT | CASSFYPTGGYTGELFF
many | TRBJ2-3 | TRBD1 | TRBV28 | TGTGCCAGCAGTTCGGGGACAGCGAACACAGATACGCAGTATTTT | CASSSGTANTDTQYF